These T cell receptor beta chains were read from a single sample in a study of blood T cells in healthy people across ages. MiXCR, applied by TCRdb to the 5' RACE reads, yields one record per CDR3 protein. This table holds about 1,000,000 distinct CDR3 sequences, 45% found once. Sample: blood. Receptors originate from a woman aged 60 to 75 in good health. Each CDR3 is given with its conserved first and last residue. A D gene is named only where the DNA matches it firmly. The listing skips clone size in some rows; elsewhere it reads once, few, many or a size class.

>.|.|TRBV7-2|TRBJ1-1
CASQPLGRGHTEAFF
TGTGCCAGCCAACCTTTGGGCAGGGGCCACACTGAAGCTTTCTTT
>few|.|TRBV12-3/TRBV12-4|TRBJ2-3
CASSLAGSPDTQYF
TGTGCCAGCAGTTTAGCCGGGTCCCCGGATACGCAGTATTTT
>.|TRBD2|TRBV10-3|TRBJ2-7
CAISLEGSGPSSYEQYF
TGTGCCATCAGCCTCGAGGGTAGCGGGCCGAGCTCCTACGAGCAGTACTTC
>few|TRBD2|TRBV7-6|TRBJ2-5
CASSSLAGLQETQYF
TGTGCCAGCAGCTCTCTAGCGGGCCTCCAAGAGACCCAGTACTTC
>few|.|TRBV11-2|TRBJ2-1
CASSKGGGKRFF
TGTGCCAGCAGCAAAGGGGGCGGGAAGCGGTTCTTC
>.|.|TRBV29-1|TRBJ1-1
CSVEPPGRRTEAFF
TGCAGCGTTGAACCCCCGGGGCGAAGAACTGAAGCTTTCTTT
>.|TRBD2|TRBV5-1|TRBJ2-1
CASSFIGLAGPNEQFF
TGCGCCAGCAGCTTTATTGGACTAGCGGGACCCAATGAGCAGTTCTTC
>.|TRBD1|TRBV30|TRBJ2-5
CAWSQPDRAWQETQYF
TGTGCCTGGAGCCAACCCGACAGGGCGTGGCAAGAGACCCAGTACTTC
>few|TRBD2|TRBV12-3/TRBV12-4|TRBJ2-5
CASRKGTSGEQETQYF
TGTGCCAGCAGGAAAGGGACTAGCGGAGAACAAGAGACCCAGTACTTC
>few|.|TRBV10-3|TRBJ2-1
CAISESGSARSYNEQFF
TGTGCCATCAGTGAGTCGGGGAGCGCCCGCTCCTACAATGAGCAGTTCTTC
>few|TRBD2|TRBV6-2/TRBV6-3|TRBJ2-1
CASFGLAGPLPYNEQFF
TGTGCCAGTTTTGGACTAGCGGGACCCCTTCCCTACAATGAGCAGTTCTTC
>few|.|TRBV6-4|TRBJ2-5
CASSDSRAETQYF
TGTGCCAGCAGTGACTCGAGGGCAGAGACCCAGTACTTC
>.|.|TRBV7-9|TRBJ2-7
CASSFPRLPRDEQYF
TGTGCCAGCAGCTTCCCTCGGCTGCCTCGGGACGAGCAGTACTTC
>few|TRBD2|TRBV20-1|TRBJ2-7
CSAQSGRASYEQYF
TGCAGTGCTCAAAGCGGGAGGGCCTCCTACGAGCAGTACTTC
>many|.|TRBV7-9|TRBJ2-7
CASSFPGTYEQYF
TGTGCCAGCAGCTTTCCAGGAACCTACGAGCAGTACTTC
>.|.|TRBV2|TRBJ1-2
CASNSNDYGYTF
TGCGCCAGCAATTCAAATGACTATGGCTACACCTTC
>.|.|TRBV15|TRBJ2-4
CATSREDPKEDIQYF
TGTGCCACCAGCAGAGAAGATCCTAAGGAGGACATTCAGTACTTC
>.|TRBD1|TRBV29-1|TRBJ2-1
CSVAGQGISNEQFF
TGCAGCGTTGCGGGACAGGGTATTAGCAATGAGCAGTTCTTC
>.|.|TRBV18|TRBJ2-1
CASSTTNPGNEQFF
TGTGCCAGCTCGACGACAAACCCCGGGAATGAGCAGTTCTTC
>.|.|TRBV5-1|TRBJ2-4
CASSPGTGAKNIQYF
TGCGCCAGCAGTCCCGGGACGGGAGCCAAAAACATTCAGTACTTC
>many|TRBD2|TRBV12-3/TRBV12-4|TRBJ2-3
CASSLGLARTDTQYF
TGCGCCAGCAGCTTGGGACTAGCGAGAACAGATACGCAGTATTTT
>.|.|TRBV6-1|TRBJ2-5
CASRIRAGETQYF
TGTGCCAGCAGAATCAGGGCAGGGGAGACCCAGTACTTC
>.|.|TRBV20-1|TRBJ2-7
CSVLGYEQYF
TGCAGTGTGCTAGGCTACGAGCAGTACTTC
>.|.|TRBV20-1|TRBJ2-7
CSAQTDTYEQYF
TGCAGTGCCCAGACAGATACCTACGAGCAGTACTTC
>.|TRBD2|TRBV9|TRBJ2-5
CASSVGGSGSPGETQYF
TGTGCCAGCAGCGTAGGTGGTAGCGGGTCCCCCGGCGAGACCCAGTACTTC
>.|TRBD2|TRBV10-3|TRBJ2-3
CAISEAAGGNTDTQYF
TGTGCCATCAGTGAAGCTGCGGGGGGGAACACAGATACGCAGTATTTT
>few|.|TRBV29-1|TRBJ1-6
CSVEVGRNNSPLHF
TGCAGCGTTGAAGTCGGCAGAAATAATTCACCCCTCCACTTT
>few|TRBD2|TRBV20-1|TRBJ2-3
CSAKTTSGGFTDTQYF
TGCAGTGCTAAAACGACTAGCGGGGGATTCACAGATACGCAGTATTTT
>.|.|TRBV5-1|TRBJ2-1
CASSLAIGGLYNEQFF
TGCGCCAGCAGCTTGGCCATTGGAGGGCTCTACAATGAGCAGTTCTTC
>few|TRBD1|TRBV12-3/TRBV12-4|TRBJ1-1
CASSRTGSEAFF
TGTGCCAGCAGCCGGACAGGGTCTGAAGCTTTCTTT
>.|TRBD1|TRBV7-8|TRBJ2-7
CASSVTGGEGEQYF
TGTGCCAGCAGCGTTACAGGGGGCGAGGGGGAGCAGTACTTC
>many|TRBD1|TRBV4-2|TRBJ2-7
CASSQEKQGDEQYF
TGTGCCAGCAGCCAAGAAAAACAGGGGGACGAGCAGTACTTC
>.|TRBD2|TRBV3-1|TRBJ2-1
CASSQASGNDEQFF
TGTGCCAGCAGCCAAGCTAGCGGGAACGATGAGCAGTTCTTC
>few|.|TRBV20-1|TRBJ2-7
CSATPGANRGEQYF
TGCAGTGCAACCCCGGGGGCGAACCGGGGCGAGCAGTACTTC
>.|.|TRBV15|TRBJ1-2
CATSSARGADYGYTF
TGTGCCACCAGCAGCGCACGGGGAGCGGACTATGGCTACACCTTC
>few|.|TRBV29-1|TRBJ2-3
CSVHGSLTTDTQYF
TGCAGCGTTCACGGGAGCTTAACGACAGATACGCAGTATTTT
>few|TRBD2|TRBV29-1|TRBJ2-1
CSVESLAGGNEQFF
TGCAGCGTTGAGAGTCTAGCGGGAGGGAATGAGCAGTTCTTC
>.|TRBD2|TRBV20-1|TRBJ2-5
CSADPSGRRETQYF
TGCAGTGCGGATCCTAGCGGGAGGCGAGAGACCCAGTACTTC
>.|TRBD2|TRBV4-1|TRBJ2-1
CASSNKRESVRYEQFF
TGCGCCAGCAGCAACAAGCGGGAGTCAGTACGGTATGAGCAGTTCTTC
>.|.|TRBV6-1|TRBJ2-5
CVSPPLGQETQYF
TGTGTCAGCCCCCCGCTCGGGCAAGAGACCCAGTACTTC
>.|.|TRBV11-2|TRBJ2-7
CASSLWEQTYEQYF
TGTGCCAGCAGCTTATGGGAACAGACCTACGAGCAGTACTTC
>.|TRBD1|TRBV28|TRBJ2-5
CASSLDRGRLETQYF
TGTGCCAGCAGTTTAGACAGGGGGCGGCTAGAGACCCAGTACTTC
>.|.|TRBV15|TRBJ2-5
CASSRDALGGGQETQYF
TGTGCCTCCAGCAGAGATGCGCTGGGGGGAGGTCAAGAGACCCAGTACTTC
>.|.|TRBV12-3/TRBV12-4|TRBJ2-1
CASRKSDNEQFF
TGTGCCAGCAGGAAAAGTGACAATGAGCAGTTCTTC
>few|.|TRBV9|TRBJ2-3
CASSTQLPHTDTQYF
TGTGCCAGCAGCACGCAACTTCCTCACACAGATACGCAGTATTTT
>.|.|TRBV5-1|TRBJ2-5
CASSLATSRSSVNEQYF
TGCGCCAGCAGCTTGGCCACTAGTAGAAGTTCTGTCAATGAGCAGTACTTC
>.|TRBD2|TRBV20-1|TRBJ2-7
CSASLLAGDEQYF
TGCAGTGCTAGCCTACTAGCGGGAGACGAGCAGTACTTC
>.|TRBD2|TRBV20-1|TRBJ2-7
CSARESSGRLTYEQYF
TGCAGTGCTAGAGAGTCTAGCGGCAGACTCACCTACGAGCAGTACTTC
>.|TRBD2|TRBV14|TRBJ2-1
CASSTSGRSPGRSYNEQFF
TGTGCCAGCAGCACTAGCGGGAGATCACCAGGCAGGTCCTACAATGAGCAGTTCTTC
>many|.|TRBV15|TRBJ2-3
CATSGSRSPYTTQYF
TGTGCCACCAGCGGGAGTCGGTCCCCGTATACTACGCAGTATTTT
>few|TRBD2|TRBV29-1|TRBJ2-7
CSGGAGVHEQYF
TGCAGCGGTGGAGCGGGAGTCCACGAGCAGTACTTC
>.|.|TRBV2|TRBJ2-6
CASSPLVGTGANVLTF
TGTGCCAGCAGTCCTCTTGTGGGGACTGGGGCCAACGTCCTGACTTTC